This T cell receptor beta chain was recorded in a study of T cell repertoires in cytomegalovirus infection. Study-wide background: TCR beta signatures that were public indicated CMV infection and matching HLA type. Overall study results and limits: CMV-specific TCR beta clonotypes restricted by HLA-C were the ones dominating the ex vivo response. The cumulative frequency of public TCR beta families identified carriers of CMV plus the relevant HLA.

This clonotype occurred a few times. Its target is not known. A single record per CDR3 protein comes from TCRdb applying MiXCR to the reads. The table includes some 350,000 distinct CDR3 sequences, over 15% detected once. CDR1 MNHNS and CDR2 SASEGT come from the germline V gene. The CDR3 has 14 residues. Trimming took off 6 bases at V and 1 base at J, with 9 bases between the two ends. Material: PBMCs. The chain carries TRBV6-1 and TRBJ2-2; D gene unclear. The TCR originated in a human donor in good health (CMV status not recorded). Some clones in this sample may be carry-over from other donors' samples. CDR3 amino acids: CASSMMGNTGELFF. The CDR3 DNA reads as TGTGCCAGCAGCATGATGGGGAACACCGGGGAGCTGTTTTTT.